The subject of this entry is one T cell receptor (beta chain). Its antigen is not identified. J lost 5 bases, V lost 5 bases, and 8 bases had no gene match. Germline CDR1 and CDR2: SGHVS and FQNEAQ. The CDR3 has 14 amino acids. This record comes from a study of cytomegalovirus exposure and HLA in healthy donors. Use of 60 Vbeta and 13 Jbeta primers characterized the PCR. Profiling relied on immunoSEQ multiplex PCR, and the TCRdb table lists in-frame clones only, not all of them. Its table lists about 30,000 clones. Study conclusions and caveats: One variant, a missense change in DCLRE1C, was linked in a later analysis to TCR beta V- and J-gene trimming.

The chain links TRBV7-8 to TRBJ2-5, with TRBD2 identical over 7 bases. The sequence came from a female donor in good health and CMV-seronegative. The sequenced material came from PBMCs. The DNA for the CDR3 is TGTGCCAGCAGCCTACTTTTGGGGGGGGAGACCCAGTACTTC. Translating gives CASSLLLGGETQYF.